Listed here is a single T cell receptor (beta chain). Its antigen is unidentified. Other DNA sequences in this sample translate to the same CDR3. Profiling relied on immunoSEQ multiplex PCR, and the TCRdb table lists in-frame clones only, not all of them. Altogether over 850,000 clones are present, about 80% being singletons, with the ten largest covering roughly 0.62%. This sample was taken from a study of shared clonotypes between healthy human individuals. Broader study findings: The authors expected sequencing depth to affect clonotype sharing among donors.

V lost 3 bases to trimming and J lost 1 base; unmatched junction nucleotides: 0. The CDR3 is 15 residues long. CDR1 and CDR2 (germline): MNHEY, SVGAGI. The source of this sequence is a man aged 18 to 29 in good health. Some clones in this sample may be carry-over from other donors' samples. The rearrangement joins TRBV6-5 to TRBJ2-2, with 9 bases identical to TRBD2. Material for sequencing was memory CD4+ T cells from PBMCs. The sample's subset: CD45RA-negative fraction. The CDR3 region is CASSYSGRNTGELFF. Here the CDR3 DNA reads TGTGCCAGCAGTTATAGCGGGAGGAACACCGGGGAGCTGTTTTTT.